The 11 T cell receptor beta chains below all came from one sample that was sequenced in a study of shared clonotypes between healthy human individuals. Sequencing was performed with immunoSEQ multiplex PCR; in TCRdb, only in-frame clones are kept and a portion is missing. The table includes a few hundred thousand clones, 95% to 96% detected once. CD8 cells regarded as naive lacked CD45RO, were positively chosen for CCR7, and omitted terminally differentiated effector memory CD45RA+ cells. Sample: naive CD8+ T cells sorted from blood. These TCRs come from a woman aged 25 to 39 in good health.

This sequence joins TRBV7-9 and TRBJ2-1; perhaps TRBD2 as D (5 bases). This CDR3 has 13 amino acids. Per germline, CDR1 SEHNR and CDR2 FQNEAQ (reference sequence). V gave up 5 bases and J gave up 8 bases, with 13 bases separating them. Here the CDR3 reads CASSLRVLDEQFF. The CDR3 bases are TGTGCCAGCAGCCTGAGGGTCCTGGATGAGCAGTTCTTC.

The chain carries TRBV30 and TRBJ2-1; possibly TRBD2 for D (6 bases). Germline CDR1 GTSNPN, CDR2 SVGIG (reference sequence). This CDR3 contains 13 residues. The V gene lost 0 bases and the J gene lost 8 bases, with 11 bases spanning the gap. CDR3 region: CAWSVDREDEQFF. DNA for the CDR3: TGTGCCTGGAGTGTAGATAGGGAGGATGAGCAGTTCTTC. Filled out from reference TRBV30 and TRBJ2-1, the complete variable domain reads SQTIHQWPATLVQPVGSPLSLECTVEGTSNPNLYWYRQAAGRGLQLLFYSVGIGQISSEVPQNLSASRPQDRQFILSSKKLLLSDSGFYLCAWSVDREDEQFFGPGTRLTVL.

The genes are TRBV6-1 and TRBJ1-1; a possible D gene is TRBD1 (5 bases). CDR1 and CDR2 (germline): MNHNS, SASEGT. CDR3 length: 11 amino acids. V shed 3 bases and J shed 7 bases, with 6 bases lying between them. In DNA, the CDR3 is TGTGCCAGCAGTGAGGGACTTGAAGCTTTCTTT. Encoded protein: CASSEGLEAFF.

The chain joins TRBV27 to TRBJ2-1; D possibly corresponds to TRBD2 (6 bases). The germline V and J ends were trimmed by 0 bases and 4 bases, with 22 bases remaining between them. The CDR3 has 19 amino acids. CDR1 is MNHEY and CDR2 is SMNVEV in the germline V gene (reference sequence). CDR3 protein: CASSLSAGASEPKYNEQFF. DNA for the CDR3: TGTGCCAGCAGTTTATCGGCCGGGGCTAGCGAACCAAAATACAATGAGCAGTTCTTC.

The V call is TRBV11-2, the J call TRBJ2-7; D is undetermined. Trimming took off 0 bases at V and 2 bases at J, with 8 bases between the two ends. This CDR3 comprises 14 residues. Germline-derived CDR1 and CDR2 are SGHAT and FQNNGV. CDR3 region: CASSLDVTPYEQYF. In DNA, the CDR3 is TGTGCCAGCAGCTTAGATGTTACACCCTACGAGCAGTACTTC.

This rearrangement joins TRBV9 to TRBJ1-1; D is possibly TRBD1 (5 bases). The CDR3 is made up of 13 amino acids. Germline V lookup: CDR1 SGDLS, CDR2 YYNGEE. Trimming pared 4 bases from V and 4 bases from J, leaving 11 bases between. The CDR3 loop is CASSPRGGTEAFF. The CDR3 DNA sequence: TGTGCCAGCAGCCCGAGGGGAGGCACTGAAGCTTTCTTT.

The V call is TRBV9, the J call TRBJ2-1, with D tentatively TRBD1 (5 bases). The CDR3 runs to 15 residues. V was pared by 0 bases and J by 9 bases, with 16 bases between. CDR1 SGDLS and CDR2 YYNGEE come from the germline V gene. The CDR3 coding sequence is TGTGCCAGCAGCGTAGTTGGTGGGGCTCGACGTGAGCAGTTCTTC. Translating it yields CASSVVGGARREQFF.

The chain joins TRBV27 to TRBJ2-5; 12 nucleotides line up with TRBD2. With the DNA end fitting TRBJ2-7 better, the J assignment may be wrong. Germline CDR1 is MNHEY and CDR2 is SMNVEV (reference sequence). This CDR3 contains 14 residues. The CDR3, as DNA: TGTGCCAGCACCCTAGCGGGAGGGGTCCACGAGCAGTACTTC. This codes for CASTLAGGVHEQYF.

The V gene is TRBV9, the J gene TRBJ2-7; 10 nucleotides align to TRBD2. This CDR3 is 14 amino acids long. CDR1 is SGDLS, CDR2 YYNGEE, per germline. V lost 4 bases to trimming and J lost 3 bases; unmatched junction nucleotides: 4. The CDR3 nucleotides are TGTGCCAGCAGCACGACTAGCGGGTTCTACGAGCAGTACTTC. This sequence encodes CASSTTSGFYEQYF.

J is TRBJ2-5 and V is TRBV29-1; D remains unclear. This CDR3 region has 14 residues. CDR1 is SQVTM, CDR2 ANQGSEA, per germline. Trimming left V 5 bases short and J 4 bases short, with 17 bases between. This CDR3 is CSVYGTSWAETQYF. DNA of the CDR3: TGCAGCGTTTATGGCACGAGTTGGGCAGAGACCCAGTACTTC.

The chain combines TRBV7-2 with TRBJ1-3; unclear D gene. V lost 1 base, J lost 2 bases, and 15 bases lay in between. CDR3 size: 17 residues. Germline assignment: CDR1 SGHTA and CDR2 FQGNSA. CDR3 sequence: CASSLDPATEAGNTIYF. The DNA for the CDR3 is TGTGCCAGCAGCTTAGATCCCGCGACGGAAGCTGGAAACACCATATATTTT.